These 25 T cell receptor beta chains were all obtained from the same sample, sequenced in a study of T cells in Graves' hyperthyroidism and ophthalmopathy. The TCR beta CDR3 regions underwent amplification using RNA transcripts as the source. HTBI primers were used for first-round RT-PCR of the TCR CDR3. One entry per CDR3 protein, called by TCRdb with MiXCR from the multiplex PCR reads. Of 470,000 or so distinct CDR3 sequences in the sample, more than 20% are singletons; the top ten hold approximately 25%. The sample taken for sequencing was blood. The receptors were sampled from a man between 18 and 29 years old with Graves' hyperthyroidism.

The table lists this clonotype with many counts. V gene TRBV6-1 combines with J gene TRBJ1-5; unclear D gene. Germline CDR1 reads MNHNS; CDR2 reads SASEGT. This CDR3 has 13 amino acids. V was cut by 1 base and J by 4 bases, with 5 bases left in between. CDR3 nucleotides: TGTGCCAGCAGTGAAGGTCAGAATCAGCCCCAGCATTTT. Amino acids: CASSEGQNQPQHF.

The V gene is TRBV7-2, the J gene TRBJ2-2; TRBD2 aligns across 13 bases. Germline trimming cut 5 bases from V and 9 bases from J; bases unmatched to any gene: 15. CDR1 is SGHTA, CDR2 FQGNSA, per germline. This CDR3 spans 18 amino acids. As DNA, the CDR3 is TGTGCCAGCAGCGTACCCAGAGCCGGACTAGCGGGGGTCCGGGAGCTGTTTTTT. Translation gives CASSVPRAGLAGVRELFF.

This clonotype was counted many times. The chain joins TRBV27 to TRBJ2-7, with D tentatively TRBD1 (5 bases). Looked up from germline, CDR1 is MNHEY and CDR2 is SMNVEV (reference sequence). V shed 6 bases and J shed 4 bases, with 13 bases lying between them. The CDR3 extends over 13 amino acids. The CDR3 nucleotides are TGTGCCAGCAGCCCTAGGACACTTTACGAGCAGTACTTC. This gives the protein CASSPRTLYEQYF.

This clonotype was recorded many times. The V call is TRBV11-2, the J call TRBJ1-2; 7 nucleotides match TRBD1. Germline V CDR1 and CDR2: SGHAT, FQNNGV. Trimming cost V 4 bases and J 3 bases; bases outside gene matches: 14. This CDR3 has 17 amino acids. CDR3 nucleotide sequence: TGTGCCAGCAGCTCCAACCCCCCGGGACAGCTCTACTATGGCTACACCTTC. It translates to CASSSNPPGQLYYGYTF.

The rearrangement uses TRBV6-2 or TRBV6-3 and TRBJ2-5; D is unresolved. The V gene lost 3 bases and the J gene lost 5 bases, with 10 bases spanning the gap. Germline assignment: CDR1 MNHEY and CDR2 SVGEGT. CDR3 size: 13 residues. CDR3 sequence reads: CASSYSAYETQYF. The CDR3 DNA follows: TGTGCCAGCAGTTATAGTGCCTACGAGACCCAGTACTTC.

This clonotype was seen only a few times. V usage is TRBV6-1 and J usage is TRBJ2-7; D gene ambiguous. V was clipped by 7 bases and J by 2 bases, with 9 bases between them. There are 12 residues in the CDR3. The V gene's germline CDR1 is MNHNS and CDR2 SASEGT. CDR3 bases: TGTGCCAGCAAGGCCTCCCCCTACGAGCAGTACTTC. Translation gives CASKASPYEQYF.

The chain couples TRBV7-8 to TRBJ2-2, with a possible D match to TRBD2 (6 bases). The germline CDR1 and CDR2 sequences are SGHVS and FQNEAQ. V dropped 1 base and J dropped 6 bases, with 9 bases sitting between them. The CDR3 is 14 residues long. CDR3 loop: CASSLVSSAGELFF. The CDR3 DNA reads as TGTGCCAGCAGCTTAGTCTCTAGCGCCGGGGAGCTGTTTTTT.

This clonotype appeared many times. The J gene is TRBJ1-5, the V gene TRBV28; D ambiguous. There are 14 residues in the CDR3. Germline CDR1 MDHEN, CDR2 SYDVKM. Trimming took off 3 bases at V and 4 bases at J, with 10 bases between the two ends. The CDR3 DNA reads TGTGCCAGCAGTTTCCGGGTGTGGAATCAGCCCCAGCATTTT. Its protein is CASSFRVWNQPQHF.

For this clonotype: Germline is not matched at one junction end, which may reflect a read error. The genes are TRBV7-9 and TRBJ2-5, with D uncertain. Germline V gene sequence: CDR1 SEHNR, CDR2 FQNEAQ (reference sequence). The CDR3 consists of 14 residues. As DNA, the CDR3 is TGTGCCAGCAGCTTAGGCAGGAACGCTGAGACCAAGTACTTC. Protein sequence: CASSLGRNAETKYF.

Ten or more counts support this clonotype. This chain joins TRBV25-1 and TRBJ1-2, with no clear D. Germline values: CDR1 MGHDK, CDR2 SYGVNS. The V end lost 0 bases, the J end lost 2 bases, and 4 bases lay between the germline ends. This CDR3 comprises 13 residues. The CDR3: CASSEYGNYGYTF. The DNA for the CDR3 is TGTGCCAGCAGTGAATATGGAAACTATGGCTACACCTTC.

V gene TRBV15 combines with J gene TRBJ1-1; no definite D call. Germline assignment: CDR1 LNHNV and CDR2 YYDKDF (reference sequence). V lost 4 bases, J lost 4 bases, and 10 bases lay in between. The CDR3 length is 13 residues. In DNA form, the CDR3 reads TGTGCCACCAGCAAGGGATTTGCCACTGAAGCTTTCTTT. This encodes CATSKGFATEAFF.

This clonotype was detected many times. The genes are TRBV6-1 and TRBJ1-1, with a possible D match to TRBD1 (5 bases). The CDR3 is 13 residues long. Looked up from germline, CDR1 is MNHNS and CDR2 is SASEGT. The germline V and J ends were trimmed by 6 bases and 4 bases, with 12 bases remaining between them. This chain's CDR3 is CASRMTAPTEAFF. Written as DNA, the CDR3 is TGTGCCAGCAGGATGACAGCACCCACTGAAGCTTTCTTT.

This clonotype has just a few counts. The chain links TRBV13 to TRBJ1-1; 9 bases line up with TRBD1. The CDR3 runs 15 residues. Germline CDR1 reads PRHDT; CDR2 reads FYEKMQ (reference sequence). V was clipped by 5 bases and J by 5 bases; unmatched bases: 9. This chain's CDR3 is CASSTPTGGETEAFF. CDR3 in DNA: TGTGCCAGCAGCACCCCGACAGGGGGAGAAACTGAAGCTTTCTTT.

Ten or more counts support this clonotype. This chain joins TRBV12-3 or TRBV12-4 and TRBJ1-2; TRBD1 is a possible D gene (5 bases). The CDR3 contains 15 residues. The V end lost 5 bases, the J end lost 8 bases, and 21 bases lay between the germline ends. CDR3 loop: CASSLARGGLEGYTF. The CDR3 DNA reads TGTGCCAGCAGTCTCGCCCGGGGGGGATTAGAGGGCTACACCTTC.

The rearrangement uses TRBV14 and TRBJ2-7, with D maybe TRBD2 (6 bases). Germline V gives CDR1 SGHDN, CDR2 FVKESK. V shed 1 base and J shed 3 bases, with 19 bases lying between them. The length of the CDR3 is 17 residues. CDR3 sequence reads: CASSQGTGTSPSYEQYF. The CDR3 DNA is TGTGCCAGCAGCCAAGGGACGGGGACTTCCCCGAGCTACGAGCAGTACTTC.

This clonotype was picked up many times. The V and J genes are TRBV20-1 and TRBJ2-5; D not certain. V was clipped by 0 bases and J by 4 bases, with 12 bases between them. This CDR3 comprises 14 residues. Per germline, CDR1 DFQATT and CDR2 SNEGSKA (reference sequence). CDR3 nucleotide sequence: TGCAGTGCTAGAGATCTTGCAGAAGGAGAGACCCAGTACTTC. It is translated as CSARDLAEGETQYF.

This clonotype was counted between two and nine times. The CDR3 region is CASSRSETGGTQYF. The CDR3 nucleotides are TGTGCCAGCAGCCGATCGGAGACGGGTGGGACCCAGTACTTC. The V gene is TRBV3-1, the J gene TRBJ2-5; no clear D. Trimming pared 4 bases from V and 7 bases from J, leaving 16 bases between. This CDR3 region has 14 residues. Per germline, CDR1 LGHDT and CDR2 YNNKEL (reference sequence).

This clonotype was picked up many times. The chain links TRBV30 to TRBJ1-2, with 9 nucleotides matching TRBD1. V was clipped by 0 bases and J by 5 bases; unmatched bases: 7. The CDR3 is 15 residues long. The germline gives CDR1 GTSNPN, CDR2 SVGIG (reference sequence). CDR3 in DNA: TGTGCCTGGAGTGTACGAGGACAGGGGATGTATGGCTACACCTTC. It codes for CAWSVRGQGMYGYTF.

This clonotype was recorded at least ten times. Here the CDR3 DNA reads TGTGCCAGTAGTATATTTTTCGGGGGAGGGGATAACGGTGAAGCTTTCTTT. This codes for CASSIFFGGGDNGEAFF. The chain joins TRBV19 to TRBJ1-1, with D perhaps matching TRBD1 (5 bases). Trimming removed 2 bases from V and 7 bases from J, with 23 bases in between. The CDR3 is 17 residues long. Germline V gives CDR1 LNHDA, CDR2 SQIVND (reference sequence).

At least ten counts were recorded for this clonotype. Here the CDR3 DNA reads TGTGCCACCAGTGATCCCCGTGCGGGGGATCACGAGCAGTACTTC. Amino acid sequence: CATSDPRAGDHEQYF. The chain couples TRBV24-1 to TRBJ2-7, with 7 bases aligning to TRBD2. There are 15 residues in the CDR3. The V and J ends lost 3 bases and 5 bases, in that order; junction bases with no gene match: 9. Germline V gene lookup returns CDR1 KGHDR and CDR2 SFDVKD.

This clonotype was detected many times. This chain links TRBV19 with TRBJ2-6; 8 bases align to TRBD1. The junction had 10 bases not matched to a gene; V was cut back by 6 bases and J by 6 bases. CDR1 is LNHDA and CDR2 is SQIVND in the germline V gene (reference sequence). The CDR3 covers 16 residues. The CDR3 sequence: CASRGQVSPQANVLTF. The CDR3 DNA reads TGTGCCAGTAGGGGACAGGTCTCCCCCCAGGCCAACGTCCTGACTTTC. Based on the CDR3 plus reference TRBV19 and TRBJ2-6, the full variable domain is DGGITQSPKYLFRKEGQNVTLSCEQNLNHDAMYWYRQDPGQGLRLIYYSQIVNDFQKGDIAEGYSVSREKKESFPLTVTSAQKNPTAFYLCASRGQVSPQANVLTFGAGSRLTVL.

The chain employs TRBV6-1 and TRBJ1-1; D might be TRBD1 (5 bases). Germline assignment: CDR1 MNHNS and CDR2 SASEGT. V was pared by 1 base and J by 6 bases, with 9 bases between. CDR3 length equals 13 residues. The CDR3 spells CASSEVGGAEAFF. CDR3 DNA: TGTGCCAGCAGTGAAGTTGGGGGAGCTGAAGCTTTCTTT.

At least ten counts were recorded for this clonotype. The chain recombines TRBV12-3 or TRBV12-4 with TRBJ2-6, with D possibly TRBD1 on 5 matching bases. Trimming took off 6 bases at V and 2 bases at J, with 5 bases between the two ends. The CDR3 contains 13 residues. CDR3 protein: CASRDTGANVLTF. CDR3 DNA sequence: TGTGCCAGCAGGGACACTGGGGCCAACGTCCTGACTTTC.

This clonotype was picked up many times. The rearrangement uses TRBV19 and TRBJ1-1; a possible D gene is TRBD1 (5 bases). The CDR3 length is 13 residues. The V gene lost 7 bases and the J gene lost 5 bases, with 14 bases spanning the gap. The germline V gene encodes CDR1 LNHDA and CDR2 SQIVND (reference sequence). The CDR3 spells CASNQGGWTEAFF. The CDR3 nucleotides read TGTGCCAGTAATCAGGGAGGGTGGACTGAAGCTTTCTTT.

This clonotype was seen only a few times. The rearrangement uses TRBV4-1 and TRBJ1-5; D is undetermined. Trimming shortened V by 1 base and J by 1 base, and 8 bases separated the two germline ends. This CDR3 has 15 amino acids. Germline assignment: CDR1 MGHRA and CDR2 YSYEKL. The CDR3 coding sequence is TGCGCCAGCAGCCAAGGGGTGGGGAGCAATCAGCCCCAGCATTTT. It translates to CASSQGVGSNQPQHF.